The sequence of this TCR beta chain was determined in a study of blood T cells in healthy people across ages. Study observations and caveats: PBMCs went unsorted, and a conclusive naive versus antigen-experienced comparison was therefore prevented. Percentage of naive T cells showed a strong correlation with TCR beta diversity.

It was with a sample-barcoded 5' primer and a J-beta primer mix that a second PCR of about 6 to 11 cycles was run. TCRdb re-called the 5' RACE reads through MiXCR, storing one row per CDR3 protein. There are about 1,800,000 distinct CDR3 sequences in the sample; 28% occur only once, and 6.5% to 8.5% lies in the top ten. On this clonotype: The target antigen is unknown.

The CDR3 covers 13 residues. Trimming removed 0 bases from V and 14 bases from J; junction bases left unmatched: 5. Germline-derived CDR1 and CDR2 are MNHEY and SMNVEV (reference sequence). The receptor was derived from a woman aged 30 to 39 in good health. The rearrangement joins TRBV27 to TRBJ2-1, with TRBD1 matching 9 bases. Material for sequencing was blood. CDR3 coding DNA: TGTGCCAGCAGTTTATCCCCGGGACAGGGAGAGTTCTTC. Protein: CASSLSPGQGEFF.